This T cell receptor beta chain was obtained from a study of Ad26.COV2.S vaccination and SARS-CoV-2 variants. The overall study: Donor had been placed in the Ad26.COV2.S arm of the COV1001 trial.

The sample's treatment: around 19 received Ad26.COV2.S at low or high dose, single or two shots; about 5 received placebo; per-sample allocation not given. The investigators took samples on day 63 after the first vaccine or placebo injection. Produced via immunoSEQ multiplex PCR; TCRdb's table is partial and in-frame only. Here the sample spans around 350,000 clones, 70% to 90% being singletons. This clone was counted between two and nine times. The sample consisted of peripheral blood, taken in a trial of Ad26.COV2.S vaccine versus placebo. This clonotype was sampled from a person aged 18-65 years who received the Ad26.COV2.S COVID-19 vaccine or a placebo.

CDR3 residues: CASSEGEYNEQFF. The CDR3 DNA follows: TGTGCCAGCAGTGAAGGAGAATACAATGAGCAGTTCTTC. V usage is TRBV6-4 and J usage is TRBJ2-1; no clear D. The CDR3 has 13 residues. Germline V gene lookup returns CDR1 MRHNA and CDR2 SNTAGT. V gave up 3 bases and J gave up 4 bases, with 7 bases separating them.